This is a list of T cell receptor beta chains from one sample in a study of blood T cell repertoires in COVID-19. The data were produced by immunoSEQ multiplex PCR, yet TCRdb's version contains in-frame clones alone and is incomplete. The sample lists 40,000 to 50,000 clones; about nine tenths were seen once. Sequencing was done on a sample of peripheral blood. These receptors were obtained from a man aged 50-60 years with active COVID-19. CDR3s leave out the opening cysteine and the closing phenylalanine or tryptophan. A D gene is named only where the DNA matches it firmly. Clone size is given for some rows only: seen once, a few or many times, or a class if the clone is expanded.

size | V | D | CDR3
few | TRBV5-1 | NA | ASRPQGLAATGELF
NA | TRBV4-2 | NA | ASSRSPADTQY
NA | TRBV9 | TRBD2 | ASSVGTSGINEQF
NA | TRBV27 | NA | ASSFPGNTEAF
NA | TRBV9 | TRBD2 | ASSVGTSRETQY
NA | TRBV9 | TRBD1 | ASSTGQPNEKLF
few | TRBV6-5 | NA | ASSYSRDGGNTIY
NA | TRBV28 | NA | ASSTGLSQNIQY
NA | TRBV12-3/TRBV12-4 | NA | ASSTELNTEAF
medium-sized | TRBV19 | NA | ASRSSYNEQF
few | TRBV27 | NA | ASSSLGMRDEQF
NA | TRBV5-1 | NA | ASSLVVGAGPEQY
NA | TRBV19 | TRBD1 | ASRGTGGSQPQH
NA | TRBV19 | NA | ASSRGQVNEQF
once | TRBV11-3 | TRBD2 | ASSMGLAGLVDTQY
NA | TRBV27 | NA | ASSSGLTSSYEQY
NA | TRBV28 | NA | ASSPTGGVQPQH
NA | TRBV12-3/TRBV12-4 | NA | ASSPGTGELF
NA | TRBV6-6 | TRBD1 | ASSYGQGRGNQPQH
NA | TRBV27 | TRBD2 | ASSLSILAGAYYEQY
NA | TRBV4-1 | NA | ASSQVFLQSIYEQY
NA | TRBV27 | NA | ASSFPAGNAYNEQF
once | TRBV6-1 | TRBD1 | ASSETGTGRREQY
NA | TRBV19 | TRBD2 | ASTTGLAGAHEQF
NA | TRBV7-2 | TRBD1 | ASSFRQGNTGELF
once | TRBV7-2 | NA | ASSETLRGYYDYGYT
NA | TRBV21-1 | NA | ASFRGRYEQF
NA | TRBV5-1 | NA | ASSLDGAEDTEAF
NA | TRBV27 | NA | ASSLGRVAF
NA | TRBV12-3/TRBV12-4 | TRBD1 | ASSWGTVYGYT
NA | TRBV2 | TRBD1 | ASSGGQANQPQH
once | TRBV7-3 | NA | ASSQGTSSYNEQF
NA | TRBV6-5 | TRBD2 | ASSLGRAEQF
NA | TRBV7-3 | TRBD1 | ASSFDRGAKNIQY
NA | TRBV4-3 | NA | ASSQAAGSGQPQH
NA | TRBV7-2 | NA | ASSMSTAYEQY
once | TRBV28 | TRBD2 | ASSPRLAGGYAQY
NA | TRBV20-1 | TRBD2 | SASSRRERYEQY
medium-sized | TRBV3-1/TRBV3-2 | NA | ASSQAGGYGLNTEAF
NA | TRBV6-2/TRBV6-3 | NA | ASSENYGYT
NA | TRBV7-2 | TRBD1 | ASLGRGNNEQY
NA | TRBV29-1 | TRBD2 | SVGASGIPDTQY
NA | TRBV9 | TRBD1 | ASSAEAGQGLDTQY
NA | TRBV14 | TRBD2 | ASSQWEGLVGQETQY
few | TRBV3-1/TRBV3-2 | TRBD2 | ASSQSEGREATLETQY
NA | TRBV28 | TRBD2 | AIGGGAYSGANVLT
NA | TRBV6-1 | TRBD2 | ASSEARGRLKETQY
NA | TRBV5-5 | NA | ASSSQAGDTEAF